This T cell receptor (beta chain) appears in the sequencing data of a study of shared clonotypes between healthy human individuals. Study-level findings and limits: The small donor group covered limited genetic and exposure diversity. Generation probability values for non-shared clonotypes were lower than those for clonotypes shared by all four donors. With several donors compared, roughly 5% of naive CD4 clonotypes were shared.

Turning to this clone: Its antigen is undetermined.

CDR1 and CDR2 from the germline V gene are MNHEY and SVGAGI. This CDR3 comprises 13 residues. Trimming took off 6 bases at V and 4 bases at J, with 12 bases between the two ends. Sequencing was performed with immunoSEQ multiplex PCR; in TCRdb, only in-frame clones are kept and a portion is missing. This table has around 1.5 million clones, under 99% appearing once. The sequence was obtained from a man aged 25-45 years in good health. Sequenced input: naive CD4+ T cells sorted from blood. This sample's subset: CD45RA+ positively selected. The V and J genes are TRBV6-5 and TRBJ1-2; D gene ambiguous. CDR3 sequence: CASRNTAFYGYTF. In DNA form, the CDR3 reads TGTGCCAGCAGGAATACAGCCTTCTATGGCTACACCTTC.